The 32 T cell receptor beta chains reported below all come from one sample, sequenced in a study of T cells in localized non-small cell lung cancer. Repertoires were generated with immunoSEQ multiplex PCR, while TCRdb's copy carries only in-frame clones and drops some. This sample yields around 16,000 clones, of which 82% are seen a single time; less than 40% belongs to the top ten. This sample comprised peripheral blood, obtained before any cancer treatment. The source of these receptors is a male donor older than 55 with stage I lung adenocarcinoma.

The chain combines TRBV4-3 with TRBJ2-1; D is ambiguous. V gave up 4 bases and J gave up 8 bases, with 12 bases separating them. This CDR3 is 13 amino acids long. Germline V gives CDR1 LGHNA, CDR2 YSLEER. The CDR3 DNA reads as TGCGCCAGCAGCCCCCCCGCGGTGGATGAGCAGTTCTTC. Translation: CASSPPAVDEQFF.

J is TRBJ2-1 and V is TRBV5-1; 11 bases match TRBD2. The V gene's germline CDR1 is SGHRS and CDR2 YFSETQ. This CDR3 region has 15 residues. Germline trimming cut 0 bases from V and 10 bases from J; bases unmatched to any gene: 6. The CDR3 DNA is TGCGCCAGCAGCTTGGACCTAGCGGGAGGAATCGAGCAGTTCTTC. Protein: CASSLDLAGGIEQFF.

V gene TRBV6-6 combines with J gene TRBJ2-5; 8 nucleotides align to TRBD2. Germline V lookup: CDR1 MNHNY, CDR2 SVGAGI (reference sequence). The CDR3 consists of 16 residues. With V trimmed by 7 bases and J by 2 bases, 12 bases remained unmatched. CDR3 loop: CASNRPALADQETQYF. The CDR3 bases are TGTGCCAGCAACCGACCCGCACTAGCGGATCAAGAGACCCAGTACTTC.

Here the CDR3 reads CASSDRDSYGYTF. Written as DNA, the CDR3 is TGTGCCAGCAGCGACCGGGACAGCTATGGCTACACCTTC. The genes are TRBV9 and TRBJ1-2, with 7 bases lining up with TRBD1. CDR1 and CDR2 (germline): SGDLS, YYNGEE. Trimming cost V 3 bases and J 4 bases; bases outside gene matches: 3. CDR3 length: 13 residues. Filled out from reference TRBV9 and TRBJ1-2, the complete variable domain reads DSGVTQTPKHLITATGQRVTLRCSPRSGDLSVYWYQQSLDQGLQFLIQYYNGEERAKGNILERFSAQQFPDLHSELNLSSLELGDSALYFCASSDRDSYGYTFGSGTRLTVV.

V gene TRBV5-4 combines with J gene TRBJ2-7, with D maybe TRBD1 (6 bases). V was cut by 4 bases and J by 5 bases, with 16 bases left in between. Germline CDR1 reads SGHNT; CDR2 reads YYREEE (reference sequence). The CDR3 has 14 residues. The chain's CDR3 is CASSGQQGSDEQYF. Here the CDR3 DNA reads TGTGCCAGCAGCGGCCAACAGGGTTCCGACGAGCAGTACTTC.

This clone was counted a few times. The V gene is TRBV27, the J gene TRBJ2-7; TRBD2 agrees at 7 bases. This CDR3 region has 14 residues. V was pared by 7 bases and J by 2 bases, with 8 bases of the junction left unmatched. Germline loops: CDR1 MNHEY, CDR2 SMNVEV (reference sequence). This CDR3 is CASKSQAGPYEQYF. In DNA, the CDR3 is TGTGCCAGCAAGTCTCAAGCGGGGCCCTACGAGCAGTACTTC.

This clone was picked up a small number of times. The chain has TRBV7-2 and TRBJ2-1; D call uncertain. Germline V gene sequence: CDR1 SGHTA, CDR2 FQGNSA. The CDR3 spans 11 residues. V lost 3 bases and J lost 6, with 3 bases in between. Here the CDR3 reads CASSFINEQFF. The CDR3, as DNA: TGTGCCAGCAGCTTCATCAATGAGCAGTTCTTC.

The genes are TRBV18 and TRBJ1-6; D not resolved. Looked up from germline, CDR1 is KGHSH and CDR2 is LQKENI. The CDR3 totals 14 residues. V was shortened by 6 bases and J by 0 bases, with 6 bases between the two germline ends. CDR3 sequence: CASSRISYNSPLHF. As DNA, the CDR3 is TGTGCCAGCTCCCGGATCTCCTATAATTCACCCCTCCACTTT.

The CDR3 here is CASSRGQYGYTF. CDR3 DNA: TGTGCCAGCAGCCGGGGACAGTATGGCTACACCTTC. This chain links TRBV11-2 with TRBJ1-2, with 7 bases matching TRBD1. From germline, CDR1 is SGHAT and CDR2 FQNNGV. The CDR3 spans 12 residues. Trimming at V came to 5 bases and at J to 5 bases, leaving 2 bases not matched to a gene.

Of note for this clone: One end of the junction does not line up with germline, which may come from a read error. This sample also contains other DNA sequences that code for the same CDR3. The chain recombines TRBV12-5 with TRBJ2-2; TRBD1 matches at 7 bases. CDR1 and CDR2 (germline): LGHNT, FRNRAP. The CDR3 covers 15 residues. The CDR3: CASVIDRVNTGELFF. The CDR3 nucleotides read TGTGCTAGTGTTATCGACAGGGTTAACACCGGGGAGCTATTTTTT. Drawing the rest from reference TRBV12-5 and TRBJ2-2, the complete variable domain is DARVTQTPRHKVTEMGQEVTMRCQPILGHNTVFWYRQTMMQGLELLAYFRNRAPLDDSGMPKDRFSAEMPDATLATLKIQPSEPRDSAVYFCASVIDRVNTGELFFGEGSRLTVL.

The CDR3 DNA reads TGTGCCAGCAGTTTCACCAGGGATCCAGATACGCAGTATTTT. It encodes CASSFTRDPDTQYF. The V and J genes are TRBV6-5 and TRBJ2-3, with D possibly TRBD1 on 5 matching bases. CDR1 and CDR2 (germline): MNHEY, SVGAGI. Trimming pared 4 bases from V and 4 bases from J, leaving 12 bases between. CDR3 length: 14 residues.

This clone occurred a few times. CDR3 residues: CASSQDYGGMRYF. CDR3 DNA sequence: TGTGCCAGCAGCCAAGACTATGGAGGGATGAGGTACTTC. The chain joins TRBV14 to TRBJ2-7; perhaps TRBD2 as D (6 bases). With 0 bases removed from V and 12 bases from J, the gap between germline ends came to 15 bases. CDR1 SGHDN and CDR2 FVKESK come from the germline V gene. The CDR3 length is 13 residues.

The chain combines TRBV10-3 with TRBJ2-6; 9 nucleotides align to TRBD1. CDR3 size: 15 residues. V lost 10 bases, J lost 2 bases, and 6 bases stayed unmatched. CDR1 ENHRY and CDR2 SYGVKD come from the germline V gene. For the CDR3, the DNA is TGTGCCACCAGGACAGGGGAAGCTGGGGCCAACGTCCTGACTTTC. Protein product: CATRTGEAGANVLTF.

The table lists this clone with a few counts. This chain's CDR3 is CATSRPPTGDIRDTQYF. In DNA, the CDR3 is TGTGCCACCAGCAGACCCCCCACCGGGGACATTCGAGATACGCAGTATTTT. The genes are TRBV15 and TRBJ2-3; possibly TRBD1 for D (6 bases). Trimming took 2 bases from V and 5 from J, leaving 20 bases between them. Germline CDR1 and CDR2: LNHNV and YYDKDF (reference sequence). This CDR3 is built from 17 residues.

The rearrangement joins TRBV19 to TRBJ1-5, with TRBD1 identical over 8 bases. V shed 0 bases, J shed 2 bases, and the junction held 12 bases outside the gene matches. This CDR3 has 19 amino acids. The germline V gene encodes CDR1 LNHDA and CDR2 SQIVND (reference sequence). CDR3 amino acids: CASSIDHLAGGIGNQPQHF. As DNA, the CDR3 is TGTGCCAGTAGTATAGATCATTTGGCAGGGGGCATTGGCAATCAGCCCCAGCATTTT.

The J gene is TRBJ1-2, the V gene TRBV7-3; tentative D call: TRBD1 (5 bases). The length of the CDR3 is 16 residues. In germline, CDR1 is SGHTA, CDR2 FQGTGA. V dropped 1 base and J dropped 2 bases, with 14 bases sitting between them. CDR3 region: CASSLKPIGTNYGYTF. In DNA, the CDR3 is TGTGCCAGCAGCTTAAAGCCTATCGGGACCAACTATGGCTACACCTTC.

The CDR3 here is CASSLGVGGRARGNTQYF. The CDR3 coding sequence is TGTGCCAGCAGCTTAGGGGTTGGCGGGAGGGCCCGGGGTAATACGCAGTATTTT. V and J are TRBV7-3 and TRBJ2-3; 9 bases fit TRBD2. CDR1 is SGHTA, CDR2 FQGTGA, per germline. The CDR3 totals 18 residues. The trim removed 2 bases at V and 7 bases at J, leaving 16 bases unmatched.

This clone was picked up one time. The J gene is TRBJ2-1, the V gene TRBV10-3; 8 bases align to TRBD2. Per germline, CDR1 ENHRY and CDR2 SYGVKD. This CDR3 has 14 amino acids. V trimming: 3 bases; J trimming: 8 bases; junction bases outside the gene matches: 6. CDR3 residues: CAISDGTSYHEQFF. CDR3 nucleotide sequence: TGTGCCATCAGTGACGGGACTAGTTACCATGAGCAGTTCTTC.

This clone appeared once. The chain has TRBV30 and TRBJ2-7; 10 nucleotides agree with TRBD1. CDR3 size: 14 residues. Germline V gene sequence: CDR1 GTSNPN, CDR2 SVGIG (reference sequence). Losses at the gene ends were 6 bases for V and 5 bases for J; bases not matched to a gene: 10. The CDR3 reads CACRLTGGYDEQYF. CDR3 nucleotides: TGTGCCTGCCGATTGACAGGGGGCTACGACGAGCAGTACTTC.

This clone was observed a few times. Mismatch with germline at one junction end may stem from a read error. The chain is built from TRBV7-7 and TRBJ2-5; D assignment may be TRBD1 or TRBD2 (5 bases each). CDR1 and CDR2 (germline): SSHAT, FNYEAQ (reference sequence). The length of the CDR3 is 11 residues. Written as DNA, the CDR3 is TGTGCTAGCAGCTTAGAGGGGATCGAGTACTTC. Translating gives CASSLEGIEYF.

This clone was counted a single time. The chain combines TRBV6-6 with TRBJ1-2, with 7 bases identical to TRBD1. CDR1 and CDR2 from the germline V gene are MNHNY and SVGAGI (reference sequence). This CDR3 spans 15 amino acids. J was trimmed by 2 bases and V by 5 bases; bases with no gene match: 8. The CDR3 DNA follows: TGTGCCAGCAGTACGCCGGGACAGAGGAACTATGGCTACACCTTC. The encoded protein is CASSTPGQRNYGYTF.

The chain has TRBV7-3 and TRBJ2-1, with 7 nucleotides matching TRBD1. V trimming: 4 bases; J trimming: 14 bases; junction bases outside the gene matches: 8. Germline V gene sequence: CDR1 SGHTA, CDR2 FQGTGA. This CDR3 has 12 amino acids. CDR3: CASSSTGDLKFF. As DNA, the CDR3 is TGTGCCAGCAGCTCTACAGGGGATTTAAAGTTCTTC.

The chain recombines TRBV10-3 with TRBJ2-1, with 8 positions matching TRBD2. This CDR3 region has 18 residues. Germline V lookup: CDR1 ENHRY, CDR2 SYGVKD. V shed 6 bases, J shed 0 bases, and the junction held 13 bases outside the gene matches. CDR3 DNA: TGTGCCATCAGCAGGAGCGGCGGGAGGAGGAACTCCTACAATGAGCAGTTCTTC. Translated, it gives CAISRSGGRRNSYNEQFF.

The genes are TRBV6-5 and TRBJ2-7; D possibly matches TRBD1 or TRBD2 (5 bases each). Trimming left V 4 bases short and J 2 bases short, with 18 bases between. The CDR3 has 16 residues. In germline, CDR1 is MNHEY, CDR2 SVGAGI. The CDR3 spells CASSSPTAGTTYEQYF. The CDR3 coding sequence is TGTGCCAGCAGTTCACCCACCGCCGGGACCACCTACGAGCAGTACTTC.

The chain uses TRBV5-4 and TRBJ2-3; 12 bases are shared with TRBD2. CDR1 is SGHNT, CDR2 YYREEE, per germline (reference sequence). The junction had 4 bases not matched to a gene; V was cut back by 4 bases and J by 4 bases. CDR3 length: 15 amino acids. The CDR3 sequence: CASSHGLAGSDTQYF. CDR3 coding DNA: TGTGCCAGCAGCCACGGACTAGCGGGGTCAGATACGCAGTATTTT.

This clone has just one count. The chain couples TRBV19 to TRBJ2-3, with D perhaps matching TRBD1 (6 bases). The V gene lost 7 bases and the J gene lost 0 bases, with 11 bases spanning the gap. This CDR3 is 14 amino acids long. Germline V gene data show CDR1 as LNHDA and CDR2 as SQIVND (reference sequence). The CDR3: CASIGGLSTDTQYF. As DNA, the CDR3 is TGTGCCAGTATTGGGGGCCTTAGCACAGATACGCAGTATTTT.

The chain links TRBV10-1 to TRBJ2-1; D unclear. The germline V and J ends were trimmed by 0 bases and 0 bases, with 9 bases remaining between them. The CDR3 consists of 16 residues. Germline V gene sequence: CDR1 WNHNN, CDR2 SYGVQD (reference sequence). CDR3 sequence: CASSESTESSYNEQFF. DNA for the CDR3: TGCGCCAGCAGTGAGTCAACAGAGAGCTCCTACAATGAGCAGTTCTTC.

The chain combines TRBV2 with TRBJ1-2; D is undetermined. Trimming stripped 11 bases from V and 0 bases from J, with 16 bases between. The CDR3 has 14 amino acids. The germline CDR1 and CDR2 sequences are SNHLY and FYNNEI. For the CDR3, the DNA is TGTGCCCTCAGGAGGCAGGCAGCTAACTATGGCTACACCTTC. Protein: CALRRQAANYGYTF.

This clone was recorded once. CDR3 DNA: TGTGCCAGCAGCACGGGACTAGCGGGAGGATGGGAGCAGTTCTTC. Amino acid sequence: CASSTGLAGGWEQFF. The V call is TRBV7-2, the J call TRBJ2-1, with 15 bases fitting TRBD2. This CDR3 region has 15 residues. Trimming took 5 bases from V and 10 from J; bases not matched to a gene: 6. In germline, CDR1 is SGHTA, CDR2 FQGNSA.

This clone was detected once. This rearrangement joins TRBV18 to TRBJ2-2, with 8 bases identical to TRBD1. Germline values: CDR1 KGHSH, CDR2 LQKENI. V shed 2 bases and J 7 bases; nucleotides not matched to a gene: 6. The CDR3 is made up of 15 amino acids. CDR3 sequence reads: CASSPWTGRNGELFF. The CDR3 DNA is TGTGCCAGCTCACCATGGACAGGGAGGAACGGGGAGCTGTTTTTT.

The chain couples TRBV6-5 to TRBJ2-7, with TRBD1 matching over 11 bases. The germline gives CDR1 MNHEY, CDR2 SVGAGI. V shed 2 bases and J 2 bases; nucleotides not matched to a gene: 5. The CDR3 is 16 residues long. The CDR3, as DNA: TGTGCCAGCAGTTACGGAGGGACAGGGGGAGCCTACGAGCAGTACTTC. Residues: CASSYGGTGGAYEQYF.

This clone was seen a single time. The rearrangement links TRBV28 to TRBJ2-1; D is unresolved. CDR3 length equals 12 residues. Germline CDR1 is MDHEN and CDR2 is SYDVKM. Between the trimmed V and J ends, which lost 7 bases and 8 bases, there was a span of 12 bases. CDR3 nucleotides: TGTGCCAGCAACCTGCGGTACGATGAGCAGTTCTTC. Translating gives CASNLRYDEQFF.